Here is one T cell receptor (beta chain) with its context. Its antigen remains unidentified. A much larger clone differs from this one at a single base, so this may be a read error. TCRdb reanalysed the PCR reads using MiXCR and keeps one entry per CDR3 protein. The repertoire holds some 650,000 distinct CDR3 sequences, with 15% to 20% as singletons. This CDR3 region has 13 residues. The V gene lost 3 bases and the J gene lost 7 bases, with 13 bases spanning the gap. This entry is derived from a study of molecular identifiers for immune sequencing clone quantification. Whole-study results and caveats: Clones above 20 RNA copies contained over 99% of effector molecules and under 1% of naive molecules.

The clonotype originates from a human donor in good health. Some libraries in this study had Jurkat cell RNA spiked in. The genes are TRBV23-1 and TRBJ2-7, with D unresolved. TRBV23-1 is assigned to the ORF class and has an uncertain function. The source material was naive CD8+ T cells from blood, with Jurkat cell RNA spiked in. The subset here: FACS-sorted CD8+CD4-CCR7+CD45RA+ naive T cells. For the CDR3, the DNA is TGCGCCAGCAGTCAGGGCTGGGTTGAAGAGCAGTACTTC. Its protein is CASSQGWVEEQYF.